The rows below give T cell receptor beta chains drawn from one sample of a study of T cell responses to AZD1222 COVID-19 vaccine. Libraries were prepared by immunoSEQ multiplex PCR; TCRdb keeps only in-frame clonotypes and omits some of them. The sample contains approximately 72,000 clones, 89% of which appear only once. The sequencing here drew on peripheral blood, taken 28 days after the second AZD1222 dose. The receptor set was obtained from an adult who received the AZD1222 COVID-19 vaccine. The CDR3 runs from the conserved cysteine through the conserved F or W. D genes are given only for firm matches. Some rows have no size entry. The others give once, few or many, or a class for an expanded clone.

V,J,D,size,CDR3,DNA
TRBV7-9,TRBJ1-2,.,.,CASSLEGGYGYTF,TGTGCCAGCAGCTTAGAGGGGGGCTATGGCTACACCTTC
TRBV7-9,TRBJ1-1,.,.,CASSATPGANTEAFF,TGTGCCAGCAGCGCTACCCCGGGGGCGAACACTGAAGCTTTCTTT
TRBV6-5,TRBJ2-7,.,once,CASRRDNYYEQYF,TGTGCCAGCCGCCGGGACAACTACTACGAGCAGTACTTC
TRBV5-4,TRBJ2-2,TRBD2,.,CASSPGLAGDGGELFF,TGTGCCAGCAGCCCCGGACTAGCAGGAGACGGCGGGGAGCTGTTTTTT
TRBV6-5,TRBJ2-5,.,.,CASRGGGRVGETQYF,TGTGCCAGCAGGGGAGGAGGGAGAGTCGGAGAGACCCAGTACTTC
TRBV12-5,TRBJ1-5,TRBD1,.,CASGLVGGQFELNQPQHF,TGTGCTAGTGGTTTGGTAGGGGGACAGTTTGAACTCAATCAGCCCCAGCATTTT
TRBV28,TRBJ2-7,.,.,CASSLGGAGVFYEQYF,TGTGCCAGCAGTCTAGGGGGGGCGGGAGTGTTCTACGAGCAGTACTTC
TRBV18,TRBJ1-2,.,.,CASSRDTGDYGYTF,TGTGCCAGCTCACGGGACACGGGGGACTATGGCTACACCTTC
TRBV6-4,TRBJ1-1,.,.,CASRVRGFDTEAFF,TGTGCCAGCAGGGTACGCGGGTTCGACACTGAAGCTTTCTTT
TRBV4-1,TRBJ2-4,TRBD1,.,CASSQVHPGQVKNIQYF,TGCGCCAGCAGCCAAGTTCATCCGGGACAGGTCAAAAACATTCAGTACTTC
TRBV5-1,TRBJ1-1,.,.,CASSLEWGSIAEAFF,TGCGCCAGCAGCTTGGAGTGGGGTTCGATCGCTGAAGCTTTCTTT
TRBV19,TRBJ2-2,TRBD1,.,CASSRQGLGTGELFF,TGTGCCAGTAGTAGACAGGGGTTGGGCACCGGGGAGCTGTTTTTT
TRBV2,TRBJ1-5,.,.,CASSERSGLGNQPQHF,TGTGCCAGCAGTGAACGTTCAGGGCTGGGCAATCAGCCCCAGCATTTT
TRBV11-1,TRBJ1-1,.,once,CASSRPPPGGTAFF,TGTGCCAGCAGCCGACCCCCTCCGGGAGGGACGGCTTTCTTT
TRBV4-2,TRBJ1-1,TRBD1,.,CASSQGQGSITEAFF,TGTGCCAGCAGCCAAGGACAGGGGAGCATCACTGAAGCTTTCTTT
TRBV9,TRBJ2-2,.,.,CASSVGVRDGVGELFF,TGTGCCAGCAGCGTAGGAGTTAGGGACGGAGTCGGGGAGCTGTTTTTT
TRBV6-5,TRBJ1-5,.,.,CASRTAGPNQPQHF,TGTGCCAGCAGAACCGCAGGCCCCAATCAGCCCCAGCATTTT
TRBV19,TRBJ2-7,.,.,CASTAQGSSYEQYF,TGTGCCAGTACCGCCCAGGGGAGCTCCTACGAGCAGTACTTC
TRBV4-3,TRBJ1-2,.,.,CASSQGRAGAGYGYTF,TGCGCCAGCAGCCAAGGCAGGGCAGGGGCTGGGTATGGCTACACCTTC
TRBV18,TRBJ2-1,TRBD2,.,CASATSRGTSGSGYNEQFF,TGTGCCAGCGCTACTTCCCGCGGGACTAGCGGGAGCGGTTACAATGAGCAGTTCTTC
TRBV30,TRBJ1-6,.,.,CAWTSGANSPLHF,TGTGCCTGGACGTCAGGGGCGAATTCACCCCTCCACTTT
TRBV4-1,TRBJ1-1,TRBD1,once,CASSQVGTGRTEAFF,TGCGCCAGCAGCCAAGTTGGGACAGGGAGAACTGAAGCTTTCTTT
TRBV6-1,TRBJ1-5,.,few,CASSEAQRREPQHF,TGTGCCAGCAGTGAAGCTCAAAGGCGTGAGCCCCAGCATTTT
TRBV14,TRBJ2-7,.,.,CASSQAGPYEQYF,TGTGCCAGCAGCCAAGCCGGCCCTTACGAGCAGTACTTC
TRBV6-1,TRBJ2-1,.,.,CASSEQGYYNEQFF,TGTGCCAGCAGTGAGCAGGGCTACTACAATGAGCAGTTCTTC
TRBV3-1/TRBV3-2,TRBJ2-7,.,.,CASSQSGGRRYEQYF,TGTGCCAGCAGCCAGTCAGGAGGGAGGAGGTACGAGCAGTACTTC